The present TCR beta chain was sequenced within a study of metastatic and nonmetastatic thyroid tumors. Overall study findings and caveats: Across blood and tumor, TCR beta diversity in malignant thyroid tumors was reportedly significantly higher than in benign nodules.

TCRdb called clones again from the PCR reads with MiXCR. Of approximately 31,000 clones in the sample, around 20% were seen once. Looked up from germline, CDR1 is MRHNA and CDR2 is SNTAGT. Trimming took 2 bases from V and 6 from J, leaving 10 bases between them. This CDR3 spans 13 amino acids. Every patient underwent thyroid surgery untreated. This clone was seen ten or more times. Its antigen is still unknown. The chain carries TRBV6-4 and TRBJ1-1; possibly TRBD1 for D (5 bases). The receptor comes from a female donor with papillary thyroid cancer or a benign thyroid nodule (not recorded which). Some clones in this sample may be carry-over from other donors' samples. Sequencing was done on a sample of blood. CDR3 DNA: TGTGCCAGCAGTGACGGGGCGGGGGCTGAAGCTTTCTTT. Its translation is CASSDGAGAEAFF.